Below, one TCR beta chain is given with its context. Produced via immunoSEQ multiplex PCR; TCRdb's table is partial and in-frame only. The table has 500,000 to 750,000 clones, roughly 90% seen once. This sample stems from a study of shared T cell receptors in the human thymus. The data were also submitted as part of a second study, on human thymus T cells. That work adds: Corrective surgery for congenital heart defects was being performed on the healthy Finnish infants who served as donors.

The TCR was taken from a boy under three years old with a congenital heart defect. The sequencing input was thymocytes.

The CDR3 region is CASRADRQFGKLFF. As DNA, the CDR3 is TGTGCCAGCAGGGCCGACCGACAGTTCGGAAAACTGTTTTTT. The chain is built from TRBV6-8 and TRBJ1-4, with D tentatively TRBD1 (5 bases). The CDR3 runs to 14 residues. V was clipped by 6 bases and J by 10 bases, with 18 bases between them. From germline, CDR1 is MNHGY and CDR2 SAAAGT.